This T cell receptor beta chain was documented in a study of cytomegalovirus exposure and HLA in healthy donors. This CDR3 comprises 14 residues. The V gene's germline CDR1 is SGHNT and CDR2 YENEEA. Trimming removed 1 base at V and 7 bases at J, with 14 bases between. Use of 60 Vbeta and 13 Jbeta primers characterized the PCR. Assay: immunoSEQ multiplex PCR; the TCRdb copy retains only in-frame clones and omits some. The table lists about 78,000 clones, roughly 63% of them singletons. J is TRBJ2-7 and V is TRBV11-3, with TRBD1 as a possible D gene (6 bases). The receptor was isolated from a man aged 25-45 years in good health and CMV-seropositive. The source material was PBMCs. The CDR3 region is CASSLAEQGTEQYF. CDR3 bases: TGTGCCAGCAGCTTAGCCGAACAGGGAACTGAGCAGTACTTC.